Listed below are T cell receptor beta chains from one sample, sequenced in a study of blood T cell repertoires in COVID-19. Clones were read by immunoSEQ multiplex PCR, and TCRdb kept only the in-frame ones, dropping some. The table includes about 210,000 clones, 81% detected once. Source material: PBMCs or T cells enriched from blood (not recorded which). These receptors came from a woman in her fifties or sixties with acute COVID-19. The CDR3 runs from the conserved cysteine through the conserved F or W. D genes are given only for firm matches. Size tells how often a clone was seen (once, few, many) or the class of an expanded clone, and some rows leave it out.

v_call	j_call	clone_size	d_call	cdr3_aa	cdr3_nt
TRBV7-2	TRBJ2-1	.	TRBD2	CASSRRRTSGMSSYNEQFF	TGTGCCAGCAGCCGTCGGAGGACTAGCGGTATGAGCTCCTACAATGAGCAGTTCTTC
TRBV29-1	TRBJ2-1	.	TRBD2	CSGTTSGSSYNEQFF	TGCAGCGGAACGACTAGCGGGAGCTCCTACAATGAGCAGTTCTTC
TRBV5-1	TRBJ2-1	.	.	CASSLAPSMGSEQFF	TGCGCCAGCAGCTTGGCGCCTAGTATGGGTTCTGAGCAGTTCTTC
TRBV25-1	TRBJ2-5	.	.	CATTLLTQYF	TGTGCCACTACCCTCCTGACCCAGTACTTC
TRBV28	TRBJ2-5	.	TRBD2	CASSLGGKQETQYF	TGTGCCAGCAGTTTGGGGGGGAAACAAGAGACCCAGTACTTC
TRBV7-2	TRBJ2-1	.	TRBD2	CASSWGLAGGRSSYNEQFF	TGTGCCAGCAGCTGGGGACTAGCGGGGGGGCGGAGCTCCTACAATGAGCAGTTCTTC
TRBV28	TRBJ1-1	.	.	CASSLFRTVNTEAFF	TGTGCCAGCAGTTTATTCCGGACAGTGAACACTGAAGCTTTCTTT
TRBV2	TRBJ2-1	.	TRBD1	CASSLRQGGNEQFF	TGTGCCAGCAGTCTGAGACAGGGGGGCAATGAGCAGTTCTTC
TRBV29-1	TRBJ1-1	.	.	CSAAGPDTAFF	TGCAGCGCCGCAGGCCCGGATACCGCTTTCTTT
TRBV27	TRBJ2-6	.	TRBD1	CASSSGTGRSGANVLTF	TGTGCCAGCAGTTCGGGGACAGGGAGGTCTGGGGCCAACGTCCTGACTTTC
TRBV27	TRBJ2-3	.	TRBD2	CASRRARTSGGATDTQYF	TGTGCCAGCAGGCGTGCTCGGACTAGCGGGGGGGCCACAGATACGCAGTATTTT
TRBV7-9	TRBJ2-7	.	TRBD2	CASSAIAGGFYEQYF	TGTGCCAGCAGCGCTATAGCGGGGGGGTTCTACGAGCAGTACTTC
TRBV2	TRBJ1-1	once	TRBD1	CASSRTGGLAEAFF	TGTGCCAGCAGTCGCACAGGGGGATTGGCTGAAGCTTTCTTT
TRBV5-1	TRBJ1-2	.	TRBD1	CASSLVGTGTGLVGYTF	TGCGCCAGCAGCTTGGTGGGGACCGGGACAGGGCTCGTTGGCTACACCTTC